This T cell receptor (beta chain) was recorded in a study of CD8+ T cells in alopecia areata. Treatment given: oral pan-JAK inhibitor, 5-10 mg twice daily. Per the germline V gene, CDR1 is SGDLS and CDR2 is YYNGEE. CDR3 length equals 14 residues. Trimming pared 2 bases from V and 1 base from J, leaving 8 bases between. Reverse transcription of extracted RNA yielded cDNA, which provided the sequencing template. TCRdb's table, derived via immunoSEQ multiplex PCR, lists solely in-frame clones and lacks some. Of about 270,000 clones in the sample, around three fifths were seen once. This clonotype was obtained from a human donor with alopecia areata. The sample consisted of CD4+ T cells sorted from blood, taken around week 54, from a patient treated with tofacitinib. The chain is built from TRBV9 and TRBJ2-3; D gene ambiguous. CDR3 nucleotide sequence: TGTGCCAGCAGCGTTTGGGGTGGCACAGATACGCAGTATTTT. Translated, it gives CASSVWGGTDTQYF.